This T cell receptor (beta chain) was identified in a study of cytotoxic CD8 clonotypes in ibrutinib-treated CLL. About the study: The study included under twelve relapsed/refractory and 15 treatment-naive patients; about 18 had IGHV unmutated disease. Study results and caveats: Sustained-remission patients were sampled at one set of times and progressing patients at different ones. Public clonotypes showed up rarely, and on treatment they shrank or held steady. Rising at ibrutinib response, clonality subsequently fell back toward baseline at progression.

This CDR3 region has 18 residues. J lost 4 bases, V lost 0 bases, and 11 bases had no gene match. Germline V gene lookup returns CDR1 SGHRS and CDR2 YFSETQ. Profiled with immunoSEQ multiplex PCR; TCRdb holds only in-frame clones, not every one. This table holds roughly 250,000 clones, 70% found once. This clone appeared once. Antigen unknown. V gene TRBV5-1 combines with J gene TRBJ2-7; 12 positions match TRBD2. The sequences come from PBMCs, collected after 24 months of ibrutinib treatment. This clonotype was sampled from a human donor with chronic lymphocytic leukemia. DNA of the CDR3: TGCGCCAGCAGCTTGGGCCTAGCGGGAGGGCCCTCGAGGTACGAGCAGTACTTC. It is translated as CASSLGLAGGPSRYEQYF.